This T cell receptor (beta chain) was identified during a study of CD4 T cells in relation to SARS-CoV-2 and coronaviruses. Study overall: Of the patients, under 10 were male, a few female, two Hispanic.

The data were produced by immunoSEQ multiplex PCR, yet TCRdb's version contains in-frame clones alone and is incomplete. Of around 11,000 clones listed, over 70% were seen once; the top ten hold approximately 2.1%. This CDR3 spans 14 amino acids. CDR1 is SGHRS, CDR2 YFSETQ, per germline. Trimming stripped 4 bases from V and 0 bases from J, with 8 bases between. This receptor was identified in an adult with COVID-19. The sample consisted of naive CD4+ T cells from PBMCs. Regarding subset: naive CD4+ T cells isolated by negative enrichment. The chain is built from TRBV5-1 and TRBJ1-3; D possibly corresponds to TRBD1 (6 bases). CDR3: CASSVDSSGNTIYF. CDR3 DNA: TGCGCCAGCAGCGTGGACAGCTCTGGAAACACCATATATTTT.